This record looks at one T cell receptor beta chain sequence and its context. The sample comes from a study of OX40 agonist ivuxolimab in advanced cancers. Study-level information: Three patients showed partial responses: one hepatocellular carcinoma and two cutaneous melanoma cases.

Libraries were prepared by immunoSEQ multiplex PCR; TCRdb keeps only in-frame clonotypes and omits some of them. The data hold 100,000 to 110,000 clones, with approximately 91% observed a single time. The CDR3 is 13 amino acids. V dropped 4 bases and J dropped 5 bases, with 12 bases sitting between them. Germline lookup yields CDR1 MGHDK and CDR2 SYGVNS. The clonotype was recovered from an adult with an advanced solid tumor such as melanoma, head and neck, liver or kidney cancer. Material: CD4+ or CD8+ T cells sorted from blood, obtained in a trial of the OX40 agonist ivuxolimab. The chain employs TRBV25-1 and TRBJ2-7, with D maybe TRBD1 (5 bases). CDR3 loop: CASSAGFSNEQYF. DNA for the CDR3: TGTGCCAGCAGTGCAGGGTTTTCCAACGAGCAGTACTTC.